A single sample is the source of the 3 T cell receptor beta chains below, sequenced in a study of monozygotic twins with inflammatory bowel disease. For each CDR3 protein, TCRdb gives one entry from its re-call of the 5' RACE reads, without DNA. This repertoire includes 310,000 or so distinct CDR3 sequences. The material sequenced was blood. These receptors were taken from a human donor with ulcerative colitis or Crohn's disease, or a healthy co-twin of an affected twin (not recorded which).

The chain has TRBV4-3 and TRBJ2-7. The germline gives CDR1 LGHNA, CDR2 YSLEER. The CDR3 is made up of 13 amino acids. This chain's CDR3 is CASSQDRTYEQYF.

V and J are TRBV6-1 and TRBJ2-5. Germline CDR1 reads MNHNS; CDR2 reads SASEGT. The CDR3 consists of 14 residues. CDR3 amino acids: CASRDSWYQETQYF.

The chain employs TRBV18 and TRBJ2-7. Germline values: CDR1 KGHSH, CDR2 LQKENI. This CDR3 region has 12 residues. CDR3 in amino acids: CASSGTYYEQYF. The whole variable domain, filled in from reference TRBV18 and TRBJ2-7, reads NAGVMQNPRHLVRRRGQEARLRCSPMKGHSHVYWYRQLPEEGLKFMVYLQKENIIDESGMPKERFSAEFPKEGPSILRIQQVVRGDSAAYFCASSGTYYEQYFGPGTRLTVT.